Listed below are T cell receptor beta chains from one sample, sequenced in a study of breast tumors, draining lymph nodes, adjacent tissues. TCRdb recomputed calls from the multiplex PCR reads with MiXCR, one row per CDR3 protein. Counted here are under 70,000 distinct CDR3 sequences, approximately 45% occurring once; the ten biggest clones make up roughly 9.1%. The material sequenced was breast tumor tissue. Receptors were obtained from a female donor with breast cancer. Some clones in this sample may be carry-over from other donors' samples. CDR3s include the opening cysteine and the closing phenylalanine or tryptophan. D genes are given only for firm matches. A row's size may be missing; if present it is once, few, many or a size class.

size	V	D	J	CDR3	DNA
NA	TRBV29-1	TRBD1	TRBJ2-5	CSVSVDRDRTAF	TGCAGCGTCAGCGTAGATCGGGACAGGACTGCCTTC
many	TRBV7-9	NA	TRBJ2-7	CASSLSHYEQYF	TGTGCCAGCAGCTTGAGCCACTACGAGCAGTACTTC
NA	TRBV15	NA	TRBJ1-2	CATSSSGEGLTYGYTF	TGTGCCACCAGCAGTAGCGGGGAGGGACTTACCTATGGCTACACCTTC
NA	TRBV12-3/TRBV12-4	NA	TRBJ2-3	CASRIPGLSTDTQYF	TGTGCCAGCAGAATCCCGGGACTTAGCACAGATACGCAGTATTTT
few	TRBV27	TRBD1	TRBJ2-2	CASSSQQGLPGELFF	TGTGCCAGCAGTTCCCAACAGGGGTTACCCGGGGAGCTGTTTTTT
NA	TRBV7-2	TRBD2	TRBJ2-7	CASSGLAESYEQYF	TGTGCCAGCAGCGGACTAGCGGAGTCCTACGAGCAGTACTTC
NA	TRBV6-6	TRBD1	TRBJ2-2	CASSPGTGVGTGELFF	TGTGCCAGCAGCCCCGGGACAGGGGTTGGCACCGGGGAGCTGTTTTTT
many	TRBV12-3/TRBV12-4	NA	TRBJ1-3	CASSSNTIYF	TGTGCCAGCAGTTCGAACACCATATATTTT
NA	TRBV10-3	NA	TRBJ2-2	CAIGATSGTANAGELFF	TGTGCCATCGGCGCGACTAGTGGAACTGCGAACGCCGGGGAGCTGTTTTTT
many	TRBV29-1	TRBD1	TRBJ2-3	CSVTGQGGTDTQYF	TGCAGCGTTACGGGACAGGGTGGCACAGATACGCAGTATTTT
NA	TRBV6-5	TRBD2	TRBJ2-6	CASLLAGVPGLCSGANVLTF	TGTGCCAGCCTACTAGCGGGAGTCCCCGGGCTGTGCTCTGGGGCCAACGTCCTGACTTTC
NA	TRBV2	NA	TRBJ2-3	CASRRPQAGQGTRYF	TGTGCCAGCAGAAGACCTCAGGCAGGGCAAGGTACGCGGTATTTT
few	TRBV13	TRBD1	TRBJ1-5	CASSEQGVGTSGTEHF	TGTGCCAGCAGCGAACAGGGGGTTGGGACTAGCGGGACCGAGCATTTT
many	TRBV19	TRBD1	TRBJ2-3	CASLTGASTDTQYF	TGTGCCAGCCTCACAGGGGCCAGCACAGATACGCAGTATTTT
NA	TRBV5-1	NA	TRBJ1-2	CASSRGGYTF	TGCGCCAGCTCGAGGGGGGGCTACACCTTC
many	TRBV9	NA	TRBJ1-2	CASSPDRRDGYTF	TGTGCCAGCAGTCCTGACCGAAGAGATGGCTACACCTTC
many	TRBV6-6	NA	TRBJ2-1	CASSLLPGYFYNEQFF	TGTGCCAGCAGTTTATTACCGGGATACTTCTACAATGAGCAGTTCTTC
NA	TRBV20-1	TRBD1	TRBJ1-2	CSAISGRTGAGNGYTF	TGCAGTGCTATATCGGGGAGGACAGGGGCCGGGAATGGCTACACCTTC
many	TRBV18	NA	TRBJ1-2	CASSQRAEGHGYTF	TGTGCCAGCTCCCAAAGGGCAGAAGGTCATGGCTACACCTTC
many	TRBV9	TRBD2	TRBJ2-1	CASSVAERGATYNEQFF	TGTGCCAGCAGCGTAGCGGAGCGGGGGGCAACCTACAATGAGCAGTTCTTC
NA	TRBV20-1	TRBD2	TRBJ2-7	CSTVAGGRVFEQYF	TGCAGTACTGTAGCGGGAGGCAGGGTCTTCGAGCAGTACTTC
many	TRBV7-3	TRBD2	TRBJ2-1	CASSSLVSSGRFGSYNEQFF	TGTGCCAGCAGTTCTCTTGTGTCTAGCGGGAGGTTCGGGTCCTACAATGAGCAGTTCTTC
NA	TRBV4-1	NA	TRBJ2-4	CASSRLSVAKNIQYF	TGCGCCAGCAGCCGACTCAGTGTAGCCAAAAACATTCAGTACTTC
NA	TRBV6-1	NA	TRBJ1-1	CASSEYRRDTEAFF	TGTGCCAGCAGTGAATACCGGAGGGACACTGAAGCTTTCTTT
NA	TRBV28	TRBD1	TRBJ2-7	CACTGQGGEQYF	TGTGCCTGCACAGGACAGGGAGGCGAGCAGTACTTC
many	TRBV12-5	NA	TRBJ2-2	CASGLARDGTNTGELFF	TGTGCTAGTGGTTTGGCCCGGGACGGCACGAACACCGGGGAGCTGTTTTTT
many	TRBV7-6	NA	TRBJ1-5	CASSLHRRDIWYSNQPQHF	TGTGCCAGCAGCTTACACCGCCGGGACATCTGGTATAGCAATCAGCCCCAGCATTTT
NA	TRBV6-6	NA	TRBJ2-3	CASSHPRVYF	TGTGCCAGCAGTCACCCCCGAGTATATTTT
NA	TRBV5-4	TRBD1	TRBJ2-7	CASSWGQGASCEQYF	TGTGCCAGCAGCTGGGGACAGGGGGCCTCCTGCGAGCAGTACTTC
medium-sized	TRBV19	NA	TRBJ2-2	CASSIVIQGTGELFF	TGTGCCAGTAGTATTGTTATTCAGGGGACCGGGGAGCTGTTTTTT
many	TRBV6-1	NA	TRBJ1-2	CASSEPRRNGYTF	TGTGCCAGCAGTGAACCCCGGCGAAATGGCTACACCTTC
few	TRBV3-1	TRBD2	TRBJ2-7	CASSQKFSPTSGKRSVEYF	TGTGCCAGCAGCCAAAAATTCTCCCCGACTAGCGGGAAACGGTCTGTCGAGTACTTC
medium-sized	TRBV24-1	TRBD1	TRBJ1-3	CATSDRGQGRLSGNTIYF	TGTGCCACCAGTGACCGGGGACAGGGAAGGCTCTCTGGAAACACCATATATTTT
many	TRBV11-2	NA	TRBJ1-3	CASSLDTAGGNTIYF	TGTGCCAGCAGCTTAGATACGGCAGGGGGAAACACCATATATTTT
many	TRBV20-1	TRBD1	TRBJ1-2	CSARPGGGIYGYTF	TGCAGTGCTAGACCAGGGGGGGGGATCTATGGCTACACCTTC
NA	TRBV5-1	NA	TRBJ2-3	CAGSSGLNTDTQYF	TGCGCCGGCAGCTCAGGACTCAACACAGATACGCAGTATTTT
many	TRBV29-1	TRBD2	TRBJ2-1	CSVTTGLAGNGEQFF	TGCAGCGTTACGACAGGACTAGCGGGGAATGGAGAGCAGTTCTTC
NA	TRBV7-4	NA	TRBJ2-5	CASTLGCSQETQYF	TGTGCCAGCACCCTGGGGTGTAGCCAAGAGACCCAGTACTTC
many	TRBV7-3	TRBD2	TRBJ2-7	CASSLTGLAGEEQYF	TGTGCCAGCAGCTTAACTGGACTAGCGGGGGAAGAGCAGTACTTC
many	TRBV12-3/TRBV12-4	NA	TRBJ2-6	CASSFSDFRANVLTF	TGTGCCAGCAGTTTCTCCGACTTTAGGGCCAACGTCCTGACTTTC
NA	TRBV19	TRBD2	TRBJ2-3	CASARVAGEPTDTQYF	TGTGCCAGTGCTAGAGTTGCGGGGGAGCCCACAGATACGCAGTATTTT
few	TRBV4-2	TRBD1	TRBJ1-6	CASSPRTGDDYNSPLHF	TGTGCCAGCAGCCCCAGGACAGGGGACGACTATAATTCACCCCTCCACTTT
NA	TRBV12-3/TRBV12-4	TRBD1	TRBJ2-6	CASSATGAGANVLTF	TGTGCCAGCTCTGCGACAGGGGCTGGGGCCAACGTCCTGACTTTC
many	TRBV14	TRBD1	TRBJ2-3	CASSQDYRGRGDTQYF	TGTGCCAGCAGCCAAGACTACAGGGGGCGCGGGGATACGCAGTATTTT
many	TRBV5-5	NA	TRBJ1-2	CASSLTDALYGYTF	TGTGCCAGCAGCCTAACCGACGCCTTATATGGCTACACCTTC
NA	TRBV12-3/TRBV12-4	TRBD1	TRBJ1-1	CASTRTGYTEAFF	TGTGCCAGCACCCGGACAGGCTACACTGAAGCTTTCTTT
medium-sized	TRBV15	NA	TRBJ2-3	CATSRDRDTPSTDTQYF	TGTGCCACCAGCAGAGATCGGGACACCCCTAGCACAGATACGCAGTATTTT
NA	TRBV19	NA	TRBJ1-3	CASRAAVSGHTIYF	TGTGCCAGTAGGGCCGCGGTTTCTGGACACACCATATATTTT
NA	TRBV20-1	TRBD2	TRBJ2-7	CSAYSGTSGTEQYF	TGCAGTGCTTACTCCGGGACTAGCGGGACCGAGCAGTACTTC
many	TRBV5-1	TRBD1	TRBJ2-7	CASSTGQGGYEQYF	TGCGCCAGCAGCACGGGACAGGGTGGCTACGAGCAGTACTTC
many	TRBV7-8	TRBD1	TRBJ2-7	CASSLGQGVHTYEQYF	TGTGCCAGCAGCCTGGGACAGGGGGTACATACCTACGAGCAGTACTTC
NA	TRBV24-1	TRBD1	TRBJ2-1	CATRTGTGVIHPFYNEQFF	TGTGCCACCAGAACCGGGACAGGGGTTATACACCCCTTTTACAATGAGCAGTTCTTC
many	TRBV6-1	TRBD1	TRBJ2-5	CASSYRGPRETQYF	TGTGCCAGCAGCTACAGGGGGCCGAGGGAGACCCAGTACTTC
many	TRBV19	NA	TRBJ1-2	CASRLTTGRRGYGYTF	TGTGCCAGTAGACTAACGACGGGACGCCGTGGCTATGGCTACACCTTC
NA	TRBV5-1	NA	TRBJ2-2	CASSLGGENTGELFF	TGCGCCAGCAGCTTGGGGGGAGAGAACACCGGGGAGCTGTTTTTT
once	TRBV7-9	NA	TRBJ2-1	CASSWGISEQRNEQFF	TGTGCCAGCAGCTGGGGTATTTCGGAACAGAGAAATGAGCAGTTCTTC
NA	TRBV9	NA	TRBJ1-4	CASSFYICSARRAGPNEKLFF	NA